A selection of T cell receptor beta chains follows, all from one sample in a study of blood T cell repertoires in COVID-19. Assay used: immunoSEQ multiplex PCR; TCRdb lists only in-frame clones, some missing. The table lists some 150,000 clones, 80% to 90% of them singletons. The sample comprised peripheral blood. These receptors all stem from an older woman with acute or convalescent COVID-19. Each CDR3 is given with its conserved first and last residue. The order of the fields is V gene, J gene, clone size, D gene, CDR3 protein, CDR3 DNA. The D gene is left open where the match is weak. Part of the rows lack a size; the others show once, few, many or a class for expanded clones.

TRBV4-1,TRBJ2-5,few,NA,CASSPPFRAGVIQETQYF,TGCGCCAGCAGCCCCCCTTTTAGGGCAGGGGTAATCCAAGAGACCCAGTACTTC
TRBV28,TRBJ1-2,NA,TRBD1,CASRLTGGEGYTF,TGTGCCAGCAGATTGACAGGGGGCGAGGGCTACACCTTC
TRBV6-5,TRBJ1-4,NA,NA,CAVALGANEKLFF,TGTGCCGTAGCCTTGGGAGCTAATGAAAAACTGTTTTTT
TRBV7-2,TRBJ2-1,NA,TRBD1,CASSPWGTGRTNEQFF,TGTGCCAGCAGCCCATGGGGGACAGGGAGGACCAATGAGCAGTTCTTC
TRBV6-5,TRBJ1-1,NA,NA,CASSTREGFLEAFF,TGTGCCAGCAGTACCAGGGAAGGTTTCCTTGAAGCTTTCTTT
TRBV28,TRBJ2-1,NA,TRBD2,CASSFSGLAGGVNYNEQFF,TGTGCCAGCAGTTTCTCGGGACTAGCGGGGGGGGTAAACTACAATGAGCAGTTCTTC
TRBV6-6,TRBJ2-3,NA,TRBD2,CAIGRGVSSTDTQYF,TGTGCCATAGGGCGGGGGGTCTCTAGCACAGATACGCAGTATTTT
TRBV5-6,TRBJ2-7,NA,TRBD1,CASYRDRAYEQYF,TGTGCCAGCTACCGGGACAGGGCCTACGAGCAGTACTTC
TRBV19,TRBJ2-1,NA,TRBD1,CASRQTDRDHNEQFF,TGTGCCAGTAGACAAACCGACAGGGATCATAATGAGCAGTTCTTC
TRBV19,TRBJ1-1,NA,NA,CASSVRAEAFF,TGTGCCAGTAGTGTCAGGGCTGAAGCTTTCTTT
TRBV9,TRBJ1-3,NA,TRBD1,CASSVVGGTGYSGNTIYF,TGTGCCAGCAGCGTAGTAGGGGGGACAGGGTATTCTGGAAACACCATATATTTT
TRBV3-1/TRBV3-2,TRBJ1-5,NA,NA,CASSQDLSQPQHF,TGTGCCAGCAGCCAAGATCTAAGTCAGCCCCAGCATTTT
TRBV19,TRBJ2-2,few,TRBD1,CAISDRGATGELFF,TGTGCCATATCAGACAGGGGAGCCACCGGGGAGCTGTTTTTT
TRBV7-2,TRBJ1-1,NA,NA,CASSLDGQFEEAFF,TGTGCCAGCAGCCTAGACGGACAATTTGAAGAAGCTTTCTTT
TRBV9,TRBJ1-6,NA,TRBD1,CASSARTGSNSPLHF,TGTGCCAGCAGCGCTAGGACAGGGTCGAACTCACCCCTCCACTTT